The text below deals with one T cell receptor (beta chain). The sort gate was single viable CD3+CD4+CD8-CD45RO+ cells for memory CD4+ T cells. This CDR3 is built from 17 residues. The germline V gene has CDR1 KGHSH and CDR2 LQKENI. Unmatched junction bases numbered 9, after V lost 5 bases and J lost 0 bases. The entry originates in a study of memory CD4+ T cells and cytomegalovirus serostatus. Only in-frame clones appear in the TCRdb table, and some are missing; sequencing was by immunoSEQ multiplex PCR. The repertoire has about 38,000 clones, about 80% of them found once; the top ten carry roughly 5.7%.

The sequenced sample was memory CD4+ T cells from blood. This sequence joins TRBV18 and TRBJ1-1; TRBD1 aligns across 10 bases. The source of this sequence is an adult in good health and CMV-seropositive. The CDR3 protein is CASSSKTGGIVNTEAFF. The CDR3 DNA follows: TGTGCCAGCTCATCAAAGACAGGGGGCATCGTGAACACTGAAGCTTTCTTT.